Shown below are 23 T cell receptor beta chains from a single sample sequenced in a study of Ad26.COV2.S vaccination and SARS-CoV-2 variants. Treatment: 19 received Ad26.COV2.S at low or high dose, single or two shots; about 5 received placebo; per-sample allocation not given. Sampling happened 63 days after the first vaccine or placebo injection. Assay used: immunoSEQ multiplex PCR; TCRdb lists only in-frame clones, some missing. Among roughly 320,000 clones listed, around 81% were seen once. This sample comprised peripheral blood, obtained in a trial of Ad26.COV2.S vaccine versus placebo. These receptor sequences come from a person aged 18-65 years who received the Ad26.COV2.S COVID-19 vaccine or a placebo.

V and J are TRBV5-1 and TRBJ1-2, with D unresolved. The CDR3 spans 14 residues. Per the germline V gene, CDR1 is SGHRS and CDR2 is YFSETQ. Between the trimmed V and J ends, which lost 5 bases and 7 bases, there was a span of 18 bases. Here the CDR3 reads CASRRREGSSGYTF. The CDR3 coding sequence is TGCGCCAGCAGAAGGCGCGAGGGTTCCAGTGGCTACACCTTC.

CDR3 coding DNA: TGCGCCAGCAGCCAAGGTGGTTTGGGGCGGATGAACACTGAAGCTTTCTTT. The encoded protein is CASSQGGLGRMNTEAFF. The V gene is TRBV4-1, the J gene TRBJ1-1; tentative D call: TRBD1 (5 bases). The CDR3 is 17 amino acids. Germline V gene data show CDR1 as MGHRA and CDR2 as YSYEKL. Between the trimmed V and J ends, which lost 1 base and 0 bases, there was a span of 15 bases.

The chain uses TRBV7-2 and TRBJ2-7; weak D call: TRBD2 (5 bases). Trimming removed 2 bases from V and 2 bases from J, with 13 bases in between. Germline V gives CDR1 SGHTA, CDR2 FQGNSA. The CDR3 covers 15 residues. The CDR3 reads CASSLLGTSPYEQYF. For the CDR3, the DNA is TGTGCCAGCAGCTTACTGGGTACTAGTCCCTACGAGCAGTACTTC.

The chain carries TRBV7-2 and TRBJ2-7, with a possible D match to TRBD1 (5 bases). The germline V gene has CDR1 SGHTA and CDR2 FQGNSA. The V end lost 1 base, the J end lost 0 bases, and 19 bases lay between the germline ends. The CDR3 loop spans 18 amino acids. The CDR3 reads CASSLGGLGQGSSYEQYF. The CDR3 DNA reads TGTGCCAGCAGCTTAGGCGGTTTGGGGCAGGGAAGCTCCTACGAGCAGTACTTC.

The rearrangement uses TRBV6-5 and TRBJ2-4; D is perhaps TRBD2 (6 bases). The V end was cut by 6 bases, the J end by 8 bases, with 14 bases between. CDR1 is MNHEY, CDR2 SVGAGI, per germline. CDR3 length: 13 residues. The CDR3 is CASRNLGGDIQYF. In DNA form, the CDR3 reads TGTGCCAGCAGGAACCTGGGCGGGGACATTCAGTACTTC.

This clone was seen once. The chain recombines TRBV29-1 with TRBJ2-7; 10 bases match TRBD1. CDR3 length: 15 amino acids. CDR1 and CDR2 (germline): SQVTM, ANQGSEA. V shed 0 bases, J shed 1 base, and the junction held 3 bases outside the gene matches. The CDR3 DNA is TGCAGCGTTGAAGAAGACAGGGGGCGATCCTACGAGCAGTACTTC. It is translated as CSVEEDRGRSYEQYF.

This sequence joins TRBV18 and TRBJ2-5; maybe TRBD1 (5 bases). Trimming took off 6 bases at V and 1 base at J, with 12 bases between the two ends. This CDR3 has 14 amino acids. CDR1 is KGHSH, CDR2 LQKENI, per germline. The CDR3 sequence is CASSPTRVQETQYF. The CDR3 DNA reads as TGTGCCAGCTCCCCCACCAGGGTCCAAGAGACCCAGTACTTC. Complete variable domain (other parts from reference TRBV18 and TRBJ2-5): NAGVMQNPRHLVRRRGQEARLRCSPMKGHSHVYWYRQLPEEGLKFMVYLQKENIIDESGMPKERFSAEFPKEGPSILRIQQVVRGDSAAYFCASSPTRVQETQYFGPGTRLLVL.

The chain carries TRBV7-3 and TRBJ2-3; the D is unclear. This CDR3 has 14 residues. V was clipped by 2 bases and J by 9 bases, with 15 bases between them. Germline CDR1 and CDR2: SGHTA and FQGTGA. The DNA for the CDR3 is TGTGCCAGCAGCTTATCGTCAGAGGCCGCCACGCAGTATTTT. Encoded protein: CASSLSSEAATQYF.

The chain links TRBV28 to TRBJ1-1, with 8 bases that match TRBD1. The germline CDR1 and CDR2 sequences are MDHEN and SYDVKM. The V gene end was trimmed by 5 bases and the J gene end by 1 base; junction bases not matched to a gene: 6. CDR3 size: 15 residues. In DNA form, the CDR3 reads TGTGCCAGCAGTACCACTGGACAGGGGAACACTGAAGCTTTCTTT. Translation: CASSTTGQGNTEAFF.

This chain's CDR3 is CASSYLDRFDEQYF. CDR3 sequence (DNA): TGTGCCAGCAGTTACTTGGACAGATTCGACGAGCAGTACTTC. The V call is TRBV6-5, the J call TRBJ2-7; D possibly corresponds to TRBD1 (6 bases). CDR1 and CDR2 from the germline V gene are MNHEY and SVGAGI. V dropped 1 base and J dropped 5 bases, with 12 bases sitting between them. The CDR3 has 14 amino acids.

This clone showed up just once. The chain has TRBV14 and TRBJ2-1; D ambiguous. CDR1 and CDR2 (germline): SGHDN, FVKESK. Trimming left V 0 bases short and J 2 bases short, with 11 bases between. The length of the CDR3 is 16 residues. The CDR3 DNA is TGTGCCAGCAGCCAAGATCGCGGTTCGACCTACAATGAGCAGTTCTTC. This codes for CASSQDRGSTYNEQFF.

Written as DNA, the CDR3 is TGCGCCAGCAGCTTGGCCGCTGGGCAAAACACTGAAGCTTTCTTT. Protein: CASSLAAGQNTEAFF. The chain carries TRBV5-1 and TRBJ1-1; no clear D. The CDR3 has 15 residues. The V end lost 0 bases, the J end lost 2 bases, and 11 bases lay between the germline ends. Germline V CDR1 and CDR2: SGHRS, YFSETQ.

The chain uses TRBV2 and TRBJ1-1; possibly TRBD1 for D (6 bases). Germline V gene data show CDR1 as SNHLY and CDR2 as FYNNEI. Trimming shortened V by 6 bases and J by 1 base, and 12 bases separated the two germline ends. The CDR3 totals 14 residues. The CDR3 sequence: CASSIGGANTEAFF. The DNA for the CDR3 is TGTGCCAGCAGCATTGGGGGGGCGAACACTGAAGCTTTCTTT.

For this clone: It is likely a read error, because the conserved phenylalanine at the end of the CDR3 is missing. Because the CDR3's place on the DNA is in doubt, the DNA is left out and the CDR3 is given as listed by TCRdb. Here the CDR3 reads CASSLDRARTLVY. The genes are TRBV11-2 and TRBJ1-2. With termini counted, the CDR3 has 13 amino acids. Germline CDR1 reads SGHAT; CDR2 reads FQNNGV.

This clone turned up a few times. This chain connects TRBV7-3 to TRBJ1-3; no clear D. The V gene lost 5 bases and the J gene lost 0 bases, with 5 bases spanning the gap. Per germline, CDR1 SGHTA and CDR2 FQGTGA. This CDR3 is built from 13 residues. CDR3 amino acids: CASSTSSGNTIYF. The CDR3 nucleotides read TGTGCCAGCAGCACGAGCTCTGGAAACACCATATATTTT.

V gene TRBV5-1 combines with J gene TRBJ2-7, with D possibly being TRBD1 or TRBD2 (5 bases each). Germline V CDR1 and CDR2: SGHRS, YFSETQ. V was shortened by 5 bases and J by 2 bases, with 17 bases between the two germline ends. The CDR3 contains 15 residues. The CDR3 region is CASRETGTATYEQYF. As DNA, the CDR3 is TGCGCCAGCAGGGAGACCGGGACCGCAACCTACGAGCAGTACTTC.

This clone was seen a handful of times. The rearrangement links TRBV7-9 to TRBJ1-1, with no clear D. Germline V gene data show CDR1 as SEHNR and CDR2 as FQNEAQ (reference sequence). The CDR3 length is 12 residues. Trimming left V 1 base short and J 8 bases short, with 8 bases between. The CDR3 spells CASSLEAEEAFF. DNA for the CDR3: TGTGCCAGCAGCTTAGAGGCAGAGGAAGCTTTCTTT. Using reference TRBV7-9 and TRBJ1-1 for the parts outside the CDR3, the full variable domain is DTGVSQNPRHKITKRGQNVTFRCDPISEHNRLYWYRQTLGQGPEFLTYFQNEAQLEKSRLLSDRFSAERPKGSFSTLEIQRTEQGDSAMYLCASSLEAEEAFFGQGTRLTVV.

CDR3 protein: CASSLATGENHYGYTF. The CDR3 nucleotides are TGTGCCAGCAGCTTAGCAACAGGGGAAAATCACTATGGCTACACCTTC. The chain links TRBV7-9 to TRBJ1-2; 7 bases are shared with TRBD1. Germline assignment: CDR1 SEHNR and CDR2 FQNEAQ (reference sequence). Unmatched junction bases numbered 7, after V lost 0 bases and J lost 3 bases. This CDR3 region has 16 residues.

This chain links TRBV7-9 with TRBJ2-7; D perhaps matches TRBD1 (5 bases). Deletions cut 0 bases from V and 0 bases from J, with 6 bases between. CDR3 length: 14 residues. Germline values: CDR1 SEHNR, CDR2 FQNEAQ (reference sequence). The CDR3 sequence is CASSLAGPSYEQYF. The CDR3 nucleotides are TGTGCCAGCAGCTTAGCGGGGCCCTCCTACGAGCAGTACTTC. Full variable domain (missing parts from reference TRBV7-9 and TRBJ2-7): DTGVSQNPRHKITKRGQNVTFRCDPISEHNRLYWYRQTLGQGPEFLTYFQNEAQLEKSRLLSDRFSAERPKGSFSTLEIQRTEQGDSAMYLCASSLAGPSYEQYFGPGTRLTVT.

CDR3 DNA sequence: TGTGCCAGCAGCCAAGACCCTAGCGGGGGAAAAGAGACCCAGTACTTC. Translating gives CASSQDPSGGKETQYF. The chain combines TRBV4-2 with TRBJ2-5, with 10 bases matching TRBD2. J lost 3 bases, V lost 0 bases, and 4 bases had no gene match. CDR1 LGHNA and CDR2 YNFKEQ come from the germline V gene. CDR3 length: 16 residues.

This sequence joins TRBV11-2 and TRBJ2-1; D remains unclear. Germline assignment: CDR1 SGHAT and CDR2 FQNNGV. V lost 4 bases and J 7 bases, leaving 11 bases between the germline ends. This CDR3 contains 13 residues. The CDR3 reads CASSSSVGNEQFF. The CDR3 coding sequence is TGTGCCAGCAGCTCGTCGGTCGGGAATGAGCAGTTCTTC.

The gene calls are TRBV2 and TRBJ2-2; either TRBD1 or TRBD2 may fit D (5 bases each). This CDR3 contains 14 residues. The V end lost 7 bases, the J end lost 0 bases, and 9 bases lay between the germline ends. Germline V CDR1 and CDR2: SNHLY, FYNNEI. The CDR3: CASTGTANTGELFF. The CDR3 DNA reads as TGTGCCAGCACCGGGACCGCGAACACCGGGGAGCTGTTTTTT.

The V and J genes are TRBV11-2 and TRBJ2-3, with 8 positions matching TRBD2. The CDR3 runs 14 residues. V shed 2 bases and J 5 bases; nucleotides not matched to a gene: 3. From germline, CDR1 is SGHAT and CDR2 FQNNGV. The CDR3 DNA reads TGTGCCAGCAGCTTAAGACTAGCGTTAGATACGCAGTATTTT. Amino acid sequence: CASSLRLALDTQYF.